One sample yielded the 23 T cell receptor beta chains listed below, sequenced in a study of T cell repertoires in cytomegalovirus infection. TCRdb passed the reads through MiXCR, listing each CDR3 protein once. The data show 300,000 to 400,000 distinct CDR3 sequences, about 28% seen once. Antigens of these TCRs are unknown. Sequenced material: cultured PBMCs, taken from culture after CMV antigen stimulation. Receptors were obtained from a human donor in good health (CMV status not recorded). Some clones in this sample may be carry-over from other donors' samples.

Ten or more counts support this clonotype. The chain links TRBV7-9 to TRBJ1-1, with D uncertain. The V end lost 5 bases, the J end lost 3 bases, and 22 bases lay between the germline ends. The CDR3 loop spans 17 amino acids. Looked up from germline, CDR1 is SEHNR and CDR2 is FQNEAQ (reference sequence). CDR3 sequence reads: CASSPLDEMNWDTEAFF. CDR3 nucleotide sequence: TGTGCCAGCAGCCCCCTCGATGAGATGAATTGGGACACTGAAGCTTTCTTT.

V gene TRBV24-1 combines with J gene TRBJ1-1, with D unclear. The germline V and J ends were trimmed by 4 bases and 4 bases, with 6 bases remaining between them. Germline values: CDR1 KGHDR, CDR2 SFDVKD. The CDR3 has 12 amino acids. The CDR3 here is CATSEAITEAFF. The CDR3 coding sequence is TGTGCCACCAGTGAGGCCATCACTGAAGCTTTCTTT.

The rearrangement uses TRBV7-4 and TRBJ2-3; D gene uncertain. The ends were cut back, 4 bases at V and 6 bases at J, with 8 bases in the middle. This CDR3 comprises 12 residues. CDR1 is SGHVT, CDR2 SQSDAQ, per germline. The CDR3 bases are TGTGCCAGCAGCTGGGCGGCGGATACGCAGTATTTT. Translating it yields CASSWAADTQYF.

The chain links TRBV6-1 to TRBJ1-1, with 9 positions matching TRBD1. Trimming removed 4 bases from V and 0 bases from J; junction bases left unmatched: 6. The CDR3 has 16 amino acids. Germline values: CDR1 MNHNS, CDR2 SASEGT. Here the CDR3 DNA reads TGTGCCAGCAGTGGATGGGGACAGGGCCTGAACACTGAAGCTTTCTTT. It specifies CASSGWGQGLNTEAFF.

This clonotype turned up a few times. The rearrangement uses TRBV5-6 and TRBJ2-1, with TRBD2 matching 8 bases. There are 15 residues in the CDR3. Germline CDR1 and CDR2: SGHDT and YYEEEE. The J segment lost 5 bases and the V segment lost 2 bases, leaving 6 bases of the junction unmatched. CDR3 nucleotide sequence: TGTGCCAGCAGCTTACTAGCGGCCCCCGACAATGAGCAGTTCTTC. Encoded protein: CASSLLAAPDNEQFF. The variable domain in full, with the rest retrieved from reference TRBV5-6 and TRBJ2-1, is DAGVTQSPTHLIKTRGQQVTLRCSPKSGHDTVSWYQQALGQGPQFIFQYYEEEERQRGNFPDRFSGHQFPNYSSELNVNALLLGDSALYLCASSLLAAPDNEQFFGPGTRLTVL.

This chain links TRBV19 with TRBJ1-6; D is undetermined. The CDR3 has 14 amino acids. CDR1 is LNHDA and CDR2 is SQIVND in the germline V gene (reference sequence). With 8 bases removed from V and 5 bases from J, the gap between germline ends came to 13 bases. CDR3 DNA: TGTGCCAGTCGGACGGGCCAAGATAATTCACCCCTCCACTTT. Translated: CASRTGQDNSPLHF.

This clonotype was picked up many times. The chain employs TRBV6-1 and TRBJ1-5; possible D gene TRBD1, 6 bases. This CDR3 region has 16 residues. The germline V gene has CDR1 MNHNS and CDR2 SASEGT. V was clipped by 10 bases and J by 6 bases, with 25 bases between them. CDR3 bases: TGTGCCACCAACCCAGGGGTCCCTAATCCCTCTCAGCCCCAGCATTTT. This codes for CATNPGVPNPSQPQHF.

This clonotype was seen only a few times. The CDR3 sequence: CASSDASGGWVETQYF. The CDR3 bases are TGTGCCAGCAGTGATGCTAGCGGGGGGTGGGTCGAGACCCAGTACTTC. This chain joins TRBV6-2 or TRBV6-3 and TRBJ2-5, with 11 bases matching TRBD2. CDR3 size: 16 residues. Germline-derived CDR1 and CDR2 are MNHEY and SVGEGT. The V gene end was trimmed by 5 bases and the J gene end by 5 bases; junction bases not matched to a gene: 10.

This clonotype was picked up one time. The gene calls are TRBV11-2 and TRBJ1-6; TRBD1 aligns across 9 bases. After removal of 4 bases from V and 7 bases from J, the junction contained 5 bases not matched to a gene. This CDR3 comprises 15 residues. Germline loops: CDR1 SGHAT, CDR2 FQNNGV. As DNA, the CDR3 is TGTGCCAGCAGCTCGACAGGGGGGTCGAATTCACCCCTCCACTTT. Translation: CASSSTGGSNSPLHF. Combining the CDR3 with reference TRBV11-2 and TRBJ1-6 gives the whole variable domain EAGVAQSPRYKIIEKRQSVAFWCNPISGHATLYWYQQILGQGPKLLIQFQNNGVVDDSQLPKDRFSAERLKGVDSTLKIQPAKLEDSAVYLCASSSTGGSNSPLHFGNGTRLTVT.

This chain joins TRBV2 and TRBJ2-1; D ambiguous. This CDR3 is 16 amino acids long. Germline loops: CDR1 SNHLY, CDR2 FYNNEI. Deletions cut 6 bases from V and 4 bases from J, with 19 bases between. Written as DNA, the CDR3 is TGTGCCAGCAGAGCCGGCCTAGTGTCGGCGTACAATGAGCAGTTCTTC. This gives the protein CASRAGLVSAYNEQFF.

This clonotype was observed a handful of times. This chain uses TRBV7-9 with TRBJ1-2; 8 bases agree with TRBD1. This CDR3 has 18 amino acids. V was pared by 1 base and J by 0 bases, with 10 bases of the junction left unmatched. Germline CDR1 and CDR2: SEHNR and FQNEAQ (reference sequence). The CDR3 reads CASSLVTGTGGPNYGYTF. CDR3 DNA: TGTGCCAGCAGCTTAGTTACCGGGACAGGTGGTCCTAACTATGGCTACACCTTC.

This clonotype was recorded a few times. The CDR3 spells CASSELGWRGDGYGYTF. The CDR3 DNA is TGTGCCAGCAGTGAGCTGGGGTGGAGGGGCGATGGATATGGCTACACCTTC. The chain has TRBV6-2 or TRBV6-3 and TRBJ1-2, with D perhaps TRBD1 (5 bases). CDR3 length: 17 residues. Trimming shortened V by 5 bases and J by 5 bases, and 24 bases separated the two germline ends. CDR1 is MNHEY and CDR2 is SVGEGT in the germline V gene.

This chain joins TRBV12-3 or TRBV12-4 and TRBJ1-2; TRBD1 is a possible D gene (6 bases). V was cut by 5 bases and J by 5 bases, with 9 bases left in between. The CDR3 runs to 12 residues. CDR3: CASSVQGYGYTF. CDR3 nucleotide sequence: TGTGCCAGCAGTGTACAGGGATATGGCTACACCTTC.

This rearrangement joins TRBV10-3 to TRBJ1-6; D unresolved. V was clipped by 3 bases and J by 9 bases, with 12 bases between them. CDR3 size: 14 residues. Germline V CDR1 and CDR2: ENHRY, SYGVKD. This chain's CDR3 is CAISDEEIVSPLHF. CDR3 bases: TGTGCCATCAGTGACGAGGAAATAGTTTCACCCCTCCACTTT.

This clonotype has a count of ten or more. This chain uses TRBV7-6 with TRBJ1-3, with 7 bases identical to TRBD1. The CDR3 spans 16 residues. V lost 0 bases and J lost 4; bases outside the gene matches: 6. The germline gives CDR1 SGHVS, CDR2 FNYEAQ. This chain's CDR3 is CASSLARGDRGNTIYF. CDR3 bases: TGTGCCAGCAGCTTAGCGCGGGGGGACAGAGGAAACACCATATATTTT.

The table lists this clonotype with a few counts. The V call is TRBV4-1, the J call TRBJ1-3; 8 bases fit TRBD1. V lost 5 bases, J lost 2 bases, and 11 bases stayed unmatched. Germline values: CDR1 MGHRA, CDR2 YSYEKL. There are 17 residues in the CDR3. The chain's CDR3 is CASSFRSGTGPGNTIYF. The CDR3 nucleotides are TGCGCCAGCAGCTTCCGATCCGGGACAGGACCTGGAAACACCATATATTTT.

This clonotype was counted a few times. The gene calls are TRBV28 and TRBJ1-2; D is ambiguous. V shed 6 bases and J shed 7 bases, with 15 bases lying between them. Per germline, CDR1 MDHEN and CDR2 SYDVKM. CDR3 size: 13 residues. CDR3 in DNA: TGTGCCAGCAGCGAGACTCGGGGTACTGGCTACACCTTC. Its protein is CASSETRGTGYTF.

This clonotype was seen a handful of times. The chain joins TRBV18 to TRBJ2-2; D is undetermined. The CDR3 extends over 14 amino acids. Germline V gives CDR1 KGHSH, CDR2 LQKENI. V was cut by 6 bases and J by 0 bases, with 8 bases left in between. The CDR3 here is CASSRSANTGELFF. In DNA, the CDR3 is TGTGCCAGCTCCCGGTCGGCGAACACCGGGGAGCTGTTTTTT.

This clonotype was counted between two and nine times. The V and J genes are TRBV6-1 and TRBJ2-1, with unresolved D. Germline V lookup: CDR1 MNHNS, CDR2 SASEGT. V shed 3 bases and J shed 0 bases, with 12 bases lying between them. This CDR3 region has 16 residues. This CDR3 reads CASSELRKTSYNEQFF. CDR3 in DNA: TGTGCCAGCAGTGAGCTCCGGAAAACCTCCTACAATGAGCAGTTCTTC.

This clonotype was counted once. This chain connects TRBV5-4 to TRBJ1-2; 7 positions match TRBD1. Germline V CDR1 and CDR2: SGHNT, YYREEE (reference sequence). The CDR3 has 16 residues. The V gene end was trimmed by 0 bases and the J gene end by 4 bases; junction bases not matched to a gene: 9. The CDR3 sequence: CASSLAVEGAVYGYTF. The DNA for the CDR3 is TGTGCCAGCAGCTTGGCCGTTGAGGGGGCTGTCTATGGCTACACCTTC.

Only a few counts were recorded for this clonotype. The gene calls are TRBV5-6 and TRBJ2-1, with 10 bases identical to TRBD1. The CDR3 runs to 16 residues. The junction had 4 bases not matched to a gene; V was cut back by 2 bases and J by 2 bases. Germline CDR1 SGHDT, CDR2 YYEEEE. The DNA for the CDR3 is TGTGCCAGCAGCTTTATCGGGACAGGGGCCTACAATGAGCAGTTCTTC. Amino acids: CASSFIGTGAYNEQFF. Supplemented by reference TRBV5-6 and TRBJ2-1, the full variable domain reads DAGVTQSPTHLIKTRGQQVTLRCSPKSGHDTVSWYQQALGQGPQFIFQYYEEEERQRGNFPDRFSGHQFPNYSSELNVNALLLGDSALYLCASSFIGTGAYNEQFFGPGTRLTVL.

This clonotype turned up a few times. The chain uses TRBV7-9 and TRBJ2-3, with 7 bases fitting TRBD1. J lost 2 bases, V lost 1 base, and 3 bases had no gene match. Looked up from germline, CDR1 is SEHNR and CDR2 is FQNEAQ (reference sequence). The CDR3 contains 15 residues. In DNA form, the CDR3 reads TGTGCCAGCAGCTTAGGACAGGGTGTCACAGATACGCAGTATTTT. This gives the protein CASSLGQGVTDTQYF.

This clonotype was recorded many times. The chain couples TRBV7-8 to TRBJ2-1; 10 bases are shared with TRBD2. Germline-derived CDR1 and CDR2 are SGHVS and FQNEAQ. The CDR3 totals 18 residues. V gave up 2 bases and J gave up 8 bases; unmatched junction bases: 15. In DNA form, the CDR3 reads TGTGCCAGCAGCTTACCCCCCCGGGAGCGGGAGGGGTTCGATGAGCAGTTCTTC. Amino acids: CASSLPPREREGFDEQFF.